Listed below are T cell receptor beta chains from one sample, sequenced in a study of blood T cells in healthy people across ages. TCRdb redid the calling of the 5' RACE reads with MiXCR, one entry per CDR3 protein. The sample lists 500,000 to 550,000 distinct CDR3 sequences; more than 20% were seen once. These data also formed part of another study, on T cells of mothers and their children.

The sample was blood. The receptors originated from a boy between 10 and 17 years old in good health. CDR3s include the opening cysteine and the closing phenylalanine or tryptophan. The D gene is left open where the match is weak. Clone size is not always given. Where it is, it says once, few, many or a class for expanded clones.

d_call,j_call,clone_size,v_call,cdr3_aa,cdr3_nt
TRBD1,TRBJ2-1,many,TRBV9,CASSVARTGNNEQFF,TGTGCCAGCAGCGTAGCTCGGACAGGGAACAATGAGCAGTTCTTC
-,TRBJ2-5,-,TRBV18,CASSPPIETQYF,TGTGCCAGCTCACCACCCATAGAGACCCAGTACTTC
TRBD1,TRBJ1-4,-,TRBV27,CASSSGTVPGDEKLFF,TGTGCCAGCAGTTCGGGGACAGTGCCTGGTGATGAAAAACTGTTTTTT
TRBD1,TRBJ2-7,few,TRBV28,CASSSSGTGAHEQYF,TGTGCCAGCAGCTCGTCCGGGACAGGGGCCCACGAGCAGTACTTC
-,TRBJ2-4,-,TRBV3-1,CASSQSAKNIQYF,TGTGCCAGCAGCCAATCAGCCAAAAACATTCAGTACTTC
-,TRBJ2-7,few,TRBV28,CASSLEHGIYEQYF,TGTGCCAGCAGTTTGGAGCACGGAATCTACGAGCAGTACTTC
TRBD2,TRBJ2-1,few,TRBV5-1,CASSLYTSGDLYNEQFF,TGCGCCAGCAGCTTGTACACTAGCGGAGATCTATACAATGAGCAGTTCTTC
-,TRBJ2-5,many,TRBV4-3,CASSQEIRTVLSQETQYF,TGCGCCAGCAGCCAAGAAATAAGGACCGTACTATCCCAAGAGACCCAGTACTTC
-,TRBJ2-5,few,TRBV9,CASSENRLGKQETQYF,TGTGCCAGCAGCGAAAACAGGCTCGGAAAGCAAGAGACCCAGTACTTC
TRBD1,TRBJ1-4,-,TRBV4-2,CASSQTGTGNEKLFF,TGTGCCAGCAGCCAGACCGGGACAGGGAATGAAAAACTGTTTTTT
-,TRBJ2-3,-,TRBV3-1,CASSSRGRGVTDTQYF,TGTGCCAGCAGCTCCAGGGGGAGGGGGGTAACAGATACGCAGTATTTT
-,TRBJ2-4,many,TRBV14,CASSQTAKNIQYF,TGTGCCAGCAGCCAGACAGCCAAAAACATTCAGTACTTC
TRBD1,TRBJ1-2,-,TRBV5-5,CASQGDNYGYTF,TGTGCCAGCCAGGGGGATAACTATGGCTACACCTTC
TRBD2,TRBJ2-1,-,TRBV28,CASSSTPGLVRNEQFF,TGTGCCAGCAGTTCAACTCCGGGACTAGTGCGCAATGAGCAGTTCTTC
TRBD2,TRBJ2-7,-,TRBV29-1,CSVEGGTSGSYEQYF,TGCAGCGTTGAAGGCGGGACTAGCGGATCCTACGAGCAGTACTTC
-,TRBJ1-2,-,TRBV7-2,CASSPPAGADGYTF,TGTGCCAGCAGCCCGCCAGCAGGGGCTGATGGCTACACCTTC
-,TRBJ2-5,few,TRBV4-3,CASSQDPSGVETQYF,TGCGCCAGCAGCCAAGATCCCTCAGGGGTAGAGACCCAGTACTTC
TRBD1,TRBJ1-6,few,TRBV4-3,CASSHLKKGGQGNFYNSPLHF,TGCGCCAGCAGCCATTTGAAAAAGGGCGGACAGGGGAATTTCTATAATTCACCCCTCCACTTT
-,TRBJ2-1,few,TRBV20-1,CSASPLLSYNGQFF,TGCAGTGCTAGTCCACTCCTCTCCTACAATGGGCAGTTCTTC
-,TRBJ1-2,-,TRBV20-1,CSARGVQSYGYTF,TGCAGTGCTAGAGGCGTCCAATCCTATGGCTACACCTTC
-,TRBJ2-7,few,TRBV7-7,CASSLAGRTEQYF,TGTGCTAGCAGCTTAGCCGGCAGGACCGAGCAGTACTTC
TRBD1,TRBJ1-1,-,TRBV7-9,CASRGPQDRGRTEAFF,TGTGCCAGCAGGGGGCCCCAGGACAGGGGGAGGACTGAAGCTTTCTTT
-,TRBJ1-6,few,TRBV11-2,CASSSLEGSTPLHF,TGTGCCAGCAGCTCCCTGGAGGGGAGCACACCCCTCCACTTT
-,TRBJ1-4,few,TRBV19,CASSSRDGRRRKLFF,TGTGCCAGTAGTAGCCGGGACGGTCGTAGACGAAAACTGTTTTTT
TRBD2,TRBJ2-1,few,TRBV20-1,CSARDQERGDYNEQFF,TGCAGTGCTAGAGATCAGGAGCGGGGGGATTACAATGAGCAGTTCTTC
TRBD2,TRBJ2-7,few,TRBV20-1,CSARSGGSPYEQYF,TGCAGTGCTAGGAGCGGGGGGAGTCCCTACGAGCAGTACTTC
-,TRBJ1-1,-,TRBV29-1,CSVVGRVLSEAFF,TGCAGCGTTGTTGGCAGGGTGTTATCTGAAGCTTTCTTT
-,TRBJ1-2,few,TRBV28,CASNLPKLGVYGYTF,TGTGCCAGCAACCTACCCAAGTTAGGCGTCTATGGCTACACCTTC
TRBD1,TRBJ1-2,few,TRBV4-3,CASSRSPRTGTYGYTF,TGCGCCAGCAGCCGATCCCCCAGGACAGGGACCTATGGCTACACCTTC
TRBD1,TRBJ1-1,-,TRBV7-9,CASSPGTGEAFF,TGTGCCAGCAGCCCAGGGACAGGGGAAGCTTTCTTT
-,TRBJ1-3,few,TRBV4-3,CASSQDRSGPGNTIYF,TGCGCCAGCAGCCAAGATCGAAGTGGGCCTGGAAACACCATATATTTT
TRBD2,TRBJ2-3,-,TRBV7-2,CASSLRSGGEDTRYF,TGTGCCAGCAGCTTGAGGTCGGGGGGGGAAGATACGCGGTATTTT
TRBD2,TRBJ2-2,-,TRBV12-3/TRBV12-4,CASSFGGAGLRELFF,TGTGCCAGCAGTTTCGGGGGGGCAGGCTTGCGGGAGCTGTTTTTT
-,TRBJ1-1,-,TRBV10-3,CATNDGTNTEAFF,TGTGCCACCAATGATGGTACGAACACTGAAGCTTTCTTT
-,TRBJ2-7,-,TRBV12-3/TRBV12-4,CASSFGDRVWYEQYF,TGTGCCAGCAGTTTCGGGGATCGGGTTTGGTACGAGCAGTACTTC
-,TRBJ2-5,-,TRBV12-3/TRBV12-4,CASSFWGDGQETQYF,TGTGCCAGCAGTTTTTGGGGGGACGGGCAAGAGACCCAGTACTTC